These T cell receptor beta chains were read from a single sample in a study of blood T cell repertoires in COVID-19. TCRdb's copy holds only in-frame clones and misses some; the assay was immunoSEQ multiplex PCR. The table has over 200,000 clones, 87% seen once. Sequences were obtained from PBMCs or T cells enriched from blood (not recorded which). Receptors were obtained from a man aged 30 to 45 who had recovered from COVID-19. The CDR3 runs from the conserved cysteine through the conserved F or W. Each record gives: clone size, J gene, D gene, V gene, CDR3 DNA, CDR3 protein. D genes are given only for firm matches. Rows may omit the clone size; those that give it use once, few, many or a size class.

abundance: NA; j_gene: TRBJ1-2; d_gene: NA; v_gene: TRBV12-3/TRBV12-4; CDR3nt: TGTGCCAGCAGTTTCTCCCCCTATGGCTACACCTTC; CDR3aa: CASSFSPYGYTF
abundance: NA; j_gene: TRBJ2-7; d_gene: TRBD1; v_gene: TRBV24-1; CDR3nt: TGTGCCACCAGCCAACCGGGACAGGGCTACTACGAGCAGTACTTC; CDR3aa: CATSQPGQGYYEQYF
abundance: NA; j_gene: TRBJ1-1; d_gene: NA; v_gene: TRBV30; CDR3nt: TGTGCCTGGAGGGGCCTAAACGAAGCTTTCTTT; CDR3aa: CAWRGLNEAFF
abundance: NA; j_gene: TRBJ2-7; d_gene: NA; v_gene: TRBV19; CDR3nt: TGTGCCAGTAGTCTTCACGGCAAGGGGTACTACGAGCAGTACTTC; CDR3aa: CASSLHGKGYYEQYF
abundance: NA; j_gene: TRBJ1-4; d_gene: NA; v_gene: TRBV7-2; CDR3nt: TGTGCCAGCAGCCCCCCGGAGAATGAAAAACTGTTTTTT; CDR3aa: CASSPPENEKLFF
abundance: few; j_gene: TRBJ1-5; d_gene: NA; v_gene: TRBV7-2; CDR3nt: TGTGCCAGCAGCTTATCCGACTTCGCTAGTCAGCCCCAGCATTTT; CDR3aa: CASSLSDFASQPQHF
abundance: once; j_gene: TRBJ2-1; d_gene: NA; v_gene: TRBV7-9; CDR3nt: TGTGCCAGCAGCCCCGGACTAAATAATGAGCAGTTCTTC; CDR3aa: CASSPGLNNEQFF
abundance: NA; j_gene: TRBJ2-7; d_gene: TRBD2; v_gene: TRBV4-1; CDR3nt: TGCGCCAGCAGCCTTTTCTTAGCGGGAGTGTTATACGAGCAGTACTTC; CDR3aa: CASSLFLAGVLYEQYF
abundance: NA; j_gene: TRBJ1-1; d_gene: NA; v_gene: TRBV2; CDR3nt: TGTGCCAGCAGTGGTAGACAGCTAACTTACACTGAAGCTTTCTTT; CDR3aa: CASSGRQLTYTEAFF
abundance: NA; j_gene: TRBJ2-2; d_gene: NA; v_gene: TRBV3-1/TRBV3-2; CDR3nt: TGTGCCAGCAGCCAAGTGATGTCCAGGGTGGTTCCAGGGGAGCTGTTTTTT; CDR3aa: CASSQVMSRVVPGELFF
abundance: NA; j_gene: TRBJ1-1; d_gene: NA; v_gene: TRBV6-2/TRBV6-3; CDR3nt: TGTGCCAGCAGTTACATGGGACAAACCACCAAAGCTTTCTTT; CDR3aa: CASSYMGQTTKAFF
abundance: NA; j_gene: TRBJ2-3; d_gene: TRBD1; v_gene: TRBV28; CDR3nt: TGTGCCAGCAGTAAGGGGGCGCTTCTGACCAGCACAGATACGCAGTATTTT; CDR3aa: CASSKGALLTSTDTQYF
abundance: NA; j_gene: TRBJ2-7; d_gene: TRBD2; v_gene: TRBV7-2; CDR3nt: TGTGCCAGCAGCGACGGGGGGGCCTTGAACGAGCAGTACTTC; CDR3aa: CASSDGGALNEQYF
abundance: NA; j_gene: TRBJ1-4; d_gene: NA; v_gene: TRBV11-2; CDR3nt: TGTGCCAGCAGCTTCACCGGGACTAATAATGAAAAACTGTTTTTT; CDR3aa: CASSFTGTNNEKLFF
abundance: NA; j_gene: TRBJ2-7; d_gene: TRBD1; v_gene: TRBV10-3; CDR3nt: TGTGCCACTAAAGGGACAGGGGGGATGGGGGAGCAGTACTTC; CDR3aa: CATKGTGGMGEQYF
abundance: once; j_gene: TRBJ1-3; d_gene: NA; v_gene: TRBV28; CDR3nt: TGTGCCAGCAGTTCGGGACAAGTCTCTGGAAACACCATATATTTT; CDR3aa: CASSSGQVSGNTIYF
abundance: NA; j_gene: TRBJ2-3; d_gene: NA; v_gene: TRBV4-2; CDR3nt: TGTGCCAGCAGCCAAGCCCCCTTCTTGGCAGCAGATACGCAGTATTTT; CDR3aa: CASSQAPFLAADTQYF
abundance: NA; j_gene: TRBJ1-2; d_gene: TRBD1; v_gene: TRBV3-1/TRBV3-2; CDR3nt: TGTGCCAGCAGCCAATCCGGGACAGGGTTCGGCTACACCTTC; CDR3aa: CASSQSGTGFGYTF
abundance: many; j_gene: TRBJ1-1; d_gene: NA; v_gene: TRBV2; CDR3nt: TGTGCCAGCAGTGGGGACACCCCCACTGAAGCTTTCTTT; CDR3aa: CASSGDTPTEAFF
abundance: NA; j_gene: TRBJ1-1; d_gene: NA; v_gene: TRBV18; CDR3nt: TGTGCCAGCTCAAGACAGTCGAACACTGAAGCTTTCTTT; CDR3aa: CASSRQSNTEAFF
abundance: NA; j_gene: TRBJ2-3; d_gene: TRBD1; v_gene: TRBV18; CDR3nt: TGTGCCAGCTCCCGGGGACAGGACACAGATACGCAGTATTTT; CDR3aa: CASSRGQDTDTQYF
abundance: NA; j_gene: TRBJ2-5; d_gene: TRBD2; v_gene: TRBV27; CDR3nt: TGTGCCAGCCATACACTAGCGGACCAAGAGACCCAGTACTTC; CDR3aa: CASHTLADQETQYF
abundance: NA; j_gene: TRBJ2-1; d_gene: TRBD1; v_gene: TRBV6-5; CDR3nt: TGTGCCAGCACCTTCTCCCACAGGGGGCGGAATGAGCAGTTCTTC; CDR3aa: CASTFSHRGRNEQFF
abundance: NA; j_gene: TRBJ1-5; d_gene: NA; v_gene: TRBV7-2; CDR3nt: TGTGCCAGCAGCCTCAGGGGCAATCAGCCCCAGCATTTT; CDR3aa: CASSLRGNQPQHF
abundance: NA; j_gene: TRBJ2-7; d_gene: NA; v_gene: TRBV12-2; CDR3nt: TGTGCAAGTCGCTCTCCGGGACAAAGCTGGTGGTACGAGCAGTACTTC; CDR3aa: CASRSPGQSWWYEQYF
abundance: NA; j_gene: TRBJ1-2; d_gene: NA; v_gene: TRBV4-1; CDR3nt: TGCGCCAGCACGAAGGGCCGGGGTAACTATGGCTACACCTTC; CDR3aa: CASTKGRGNYGYTF
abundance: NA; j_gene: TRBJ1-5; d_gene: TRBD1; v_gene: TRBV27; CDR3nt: TGTGCCAGCAGTTTATGGACAGGGCATCAGCCCCAGCATTTT; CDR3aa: CASSLWTGHQPQHF
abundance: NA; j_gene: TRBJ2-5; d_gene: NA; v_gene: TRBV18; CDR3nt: TGTGCCAGCTCACCAACCGTACGAGTACAAGAGACCCAGTACTTC; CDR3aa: CASSPTVRVQETQYF
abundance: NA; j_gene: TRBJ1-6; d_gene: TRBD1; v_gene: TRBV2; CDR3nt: TGTGCCAGCAGTGCTAGTTGGGACAGGGCAAATTCACCCCTCCACTTT; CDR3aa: CASSASWDRANSPLHF
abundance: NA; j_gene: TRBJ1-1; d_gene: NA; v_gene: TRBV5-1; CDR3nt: TGCGCCAGCAGCATAGACAGTAACACTGAAGCTTTCTTT; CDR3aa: CASSIDSNTEAFF
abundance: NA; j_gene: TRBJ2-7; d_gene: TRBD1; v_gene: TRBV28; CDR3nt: TGTGCCACCCAGGGGGGAACAGGGGGCTACGAGCAGTACTTC; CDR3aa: CATQGGTGGYEQYF
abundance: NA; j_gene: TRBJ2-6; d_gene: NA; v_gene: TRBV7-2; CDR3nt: TGTGCCAGCACCCCGGGTTCTGGGGCCAACGTCCTGACTTTC; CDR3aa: CASTPGSGANVLTF
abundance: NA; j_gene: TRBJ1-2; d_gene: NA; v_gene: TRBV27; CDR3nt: TGTGCCAGCTTGGACAGCTTTTATGGCTACACCTTC; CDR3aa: CASLDSFYGYTF
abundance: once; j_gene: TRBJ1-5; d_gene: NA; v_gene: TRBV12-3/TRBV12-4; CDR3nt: TGTGCCAGCAGTTTGGGCGTAAATCAGCCCCAGCATTTT; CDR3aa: CASSLGVNQPQHF
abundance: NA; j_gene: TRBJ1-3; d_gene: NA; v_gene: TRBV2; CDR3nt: TGTGCCAGCACTGGACCCGAATATCGGGGGAAACCTGGAAACACCATATATTTT; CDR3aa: CASTGPEYRGKPGNTIYF